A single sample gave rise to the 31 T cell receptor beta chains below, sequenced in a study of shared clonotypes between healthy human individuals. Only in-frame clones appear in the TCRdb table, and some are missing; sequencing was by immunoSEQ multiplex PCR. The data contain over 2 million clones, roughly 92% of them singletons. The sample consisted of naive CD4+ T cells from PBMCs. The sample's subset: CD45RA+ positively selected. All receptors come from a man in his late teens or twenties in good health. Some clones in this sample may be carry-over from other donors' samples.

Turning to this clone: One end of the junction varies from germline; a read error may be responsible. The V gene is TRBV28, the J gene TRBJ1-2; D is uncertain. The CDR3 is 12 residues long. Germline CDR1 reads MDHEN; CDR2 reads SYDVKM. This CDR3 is CASSFGWDTAFF. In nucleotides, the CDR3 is TGTGCCAGCAGTTTCGGGTGGGATACAGCATTCTTC.

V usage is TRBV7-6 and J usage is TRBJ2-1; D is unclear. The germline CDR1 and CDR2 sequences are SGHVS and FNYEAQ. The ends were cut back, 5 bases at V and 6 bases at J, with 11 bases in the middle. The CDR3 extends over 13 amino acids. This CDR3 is CASSPAAPNEQFF. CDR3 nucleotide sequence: TGTGCCAGCAGCCCGGCCGCCCCCAATGAGCAGTTCTTC.

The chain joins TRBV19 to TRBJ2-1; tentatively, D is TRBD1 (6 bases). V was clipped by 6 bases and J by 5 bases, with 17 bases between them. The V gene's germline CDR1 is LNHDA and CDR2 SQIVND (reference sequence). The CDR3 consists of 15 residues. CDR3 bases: TGTGCCAGTAGGACAGCAGGGGCCTCTAACAATGAGCAGTTCTTC. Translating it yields CASRTAGASNNEQFF.

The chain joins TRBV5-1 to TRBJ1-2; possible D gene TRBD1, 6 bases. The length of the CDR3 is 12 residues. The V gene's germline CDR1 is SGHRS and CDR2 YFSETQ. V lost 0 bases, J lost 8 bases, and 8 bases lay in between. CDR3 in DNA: TGCGCCAGCAGCTTGGAACAGGGCGGCTACACCTTC. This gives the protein CASSLEQGGYTF.

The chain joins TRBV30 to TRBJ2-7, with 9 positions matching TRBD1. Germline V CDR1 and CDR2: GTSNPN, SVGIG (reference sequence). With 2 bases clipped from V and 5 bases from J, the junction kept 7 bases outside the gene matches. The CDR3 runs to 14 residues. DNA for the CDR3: TGTGCCTGGAGTTGGACAGGGGTGAGGAACGAGCAGTACTTC. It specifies CAWSWTGVRNEQYF.

The CDR3 DNA is TGCGCCACCACGATAGCGGGAGGGGAGACCCAGTACTTC. This translates into CATTIAGGETQYF. The chain employs TRBV5-1 and TRBJ2-5; 11 nucleotides match TRBD2. V lost 9 bases, J lost 5 bases, and 6 bases stayed unmatched. Per germline, CDR1 SGHRS and CDR2 YFSETQ. The CDR3 is 13 residues long.

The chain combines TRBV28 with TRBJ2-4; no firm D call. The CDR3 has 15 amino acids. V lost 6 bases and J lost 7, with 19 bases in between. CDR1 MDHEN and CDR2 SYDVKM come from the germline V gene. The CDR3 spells CASSPQRNVGNIQYF. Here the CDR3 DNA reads TGTGCCAGCAGCCCTCAGAGAAATGTAGGGAACATTCAGTACTTC.

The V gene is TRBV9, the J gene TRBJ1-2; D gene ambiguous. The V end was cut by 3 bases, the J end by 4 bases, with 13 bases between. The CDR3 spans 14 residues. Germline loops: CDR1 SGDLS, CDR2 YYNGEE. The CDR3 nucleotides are TGTGCCAGCAGCGCCGGACGGACTCTCTATGGCTACACCTTC. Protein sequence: CASSAGRTLYGYTF.

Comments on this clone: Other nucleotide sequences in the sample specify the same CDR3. As DNA, the CDR3 is TGTGCCAGCAGCGTAGTAGGAAGCACAGATACGCAGTATTTT. This encodes CASSVVGSTDTQYF. The V gene is TRBV9, the J gene TRBJ2-3; D is uncertain. CDR3 length: 14 residues. V was pared by 0 bases and J by 0 bases, with 5 bases between. Looked up from germline, CDR1 is SGDLS and CDR2 is YYNGEE.

CDR3 sequence reads: CASSNLGGSSYEQYF. DNA of the CDR3: TGTGCCAGCTCCAACTTGGGGGGGTCCTCCTACGAGCAGTACTTC. The chain has TRBV27 and TRBJ2-7, with TRBD2 identical over 7 bases. Germline CDR1 MNHEY, CDR2 SMNVEV (reference sequence). J was trimmed by 0 bases and V by 8 bases; bases with no gene match: 10. The CDR3 is 15 residues long.

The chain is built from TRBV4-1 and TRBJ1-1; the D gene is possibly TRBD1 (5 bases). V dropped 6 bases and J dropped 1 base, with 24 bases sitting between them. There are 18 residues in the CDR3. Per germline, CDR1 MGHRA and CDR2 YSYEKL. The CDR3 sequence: CASRGTGAGLLRNTEAFF. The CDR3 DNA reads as TGCGCCAGCAGAGGGACCGGGGCAGGATTACTTCGGAACACTGAAGCTTTCTTT.

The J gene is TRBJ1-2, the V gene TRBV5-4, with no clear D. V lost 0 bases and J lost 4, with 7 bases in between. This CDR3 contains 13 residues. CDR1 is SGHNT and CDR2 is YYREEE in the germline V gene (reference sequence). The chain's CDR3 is CASSLDSPYGYTF. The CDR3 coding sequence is TGTGCCAGCAGCTTGGACAGTCCCTATGGCTACACCTTC.

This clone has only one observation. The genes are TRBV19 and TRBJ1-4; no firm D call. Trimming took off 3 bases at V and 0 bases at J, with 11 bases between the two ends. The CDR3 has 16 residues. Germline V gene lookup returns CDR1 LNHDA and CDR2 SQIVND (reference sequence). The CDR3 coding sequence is TGTGCCAGTAGTATTCGGGCAGTTGCAACTAATGAAAAACTGTTTTTT. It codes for CASSIRAVATNEKLFF.

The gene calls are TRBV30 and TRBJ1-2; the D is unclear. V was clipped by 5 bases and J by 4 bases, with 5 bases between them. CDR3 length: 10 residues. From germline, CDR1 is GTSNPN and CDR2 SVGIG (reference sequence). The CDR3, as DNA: TGTGCCTGGGGATCCTATGGCTACACCTTC. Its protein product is CAWGSYGYTF.

In DNA, the CDR3 is TGTGCCAGCAGTGCCAGATACAATGAGCAGTTCTTC. Its translation: CASSARYNEQFF. V is TRBV2 and J is TRBJ2-1; D not resolved. This CDR3 has 12 amino acids. The V end was cut by 4 bases, the J end by 4 bases, with 5 bases between. Per the germline V gene, CDR1 is SNHLY and CDR2 is FYNNEI.

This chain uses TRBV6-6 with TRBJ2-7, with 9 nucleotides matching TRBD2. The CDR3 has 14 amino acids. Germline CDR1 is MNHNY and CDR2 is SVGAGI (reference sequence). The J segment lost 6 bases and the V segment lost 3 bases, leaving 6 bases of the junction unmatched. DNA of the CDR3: TGTGCCAGCAGTTATTTGCGGGAGGGTCGCGAGCAGTACTTC. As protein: CASSYLREGREQYF.

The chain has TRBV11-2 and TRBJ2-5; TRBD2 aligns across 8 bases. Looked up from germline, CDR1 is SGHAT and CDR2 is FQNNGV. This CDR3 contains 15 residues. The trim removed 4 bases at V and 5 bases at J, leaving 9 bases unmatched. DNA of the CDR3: TGTGCCAGCAGCTATGGACTAGCTGCCGCGGAGACCCAGTACTTC. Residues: CASSYGLAAAETQYF.

The CDR3: CASGTEGRTGNTIYF. The DNA of the CDR3 is TGTGCCAGCGGGACAGAGGGGCGCACCGGAAACACCATATATTTT. This sequence joins TRBV7-8 and TRBJ1-3; 7 bases align to TRBD1. With V trimmed by 8 bases and J by 4 bases, 11 bases remained unmatched. The germline V gene has CDR1 SGHVS and CDR2 FQNEAQ. The CDR3 covers 15 residues.

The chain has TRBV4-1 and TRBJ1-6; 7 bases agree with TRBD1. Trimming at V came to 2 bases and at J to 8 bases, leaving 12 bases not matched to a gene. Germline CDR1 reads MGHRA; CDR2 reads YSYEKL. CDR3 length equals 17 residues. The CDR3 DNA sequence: TGCGCCAGCAGCCAAACTGGTTGGGGGACAGATTATTCACCCCTCCACTTT. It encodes CASSQTGWGTDYSPLHF.

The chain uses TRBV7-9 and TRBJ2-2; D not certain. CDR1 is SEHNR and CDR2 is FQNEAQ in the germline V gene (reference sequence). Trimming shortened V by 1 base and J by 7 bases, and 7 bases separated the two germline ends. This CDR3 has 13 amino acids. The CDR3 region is CASSLGYVGELFF. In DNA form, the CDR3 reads TGTGCCAGCAGCTTAGGTTATGTCGGGGAGCTGTTTTTT.

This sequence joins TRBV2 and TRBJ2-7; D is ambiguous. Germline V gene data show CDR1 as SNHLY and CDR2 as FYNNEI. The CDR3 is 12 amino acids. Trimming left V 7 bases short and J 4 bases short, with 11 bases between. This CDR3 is CASNIHSYEQYF. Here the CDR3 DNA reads TGTGCCAGCAATATCCACAGTTACGAGCAGTACTTC. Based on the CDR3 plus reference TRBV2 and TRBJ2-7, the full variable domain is EPEVTQTPSHQVTQMGQEVILRCVPISNHLYFYWYRQILGQKVEFLVSFYNNEISEKSEIFDDQFSVERPDGSNFTLKIRSTKLEDSAMYFCASNIHSYEQYFGPGTRLTVT.

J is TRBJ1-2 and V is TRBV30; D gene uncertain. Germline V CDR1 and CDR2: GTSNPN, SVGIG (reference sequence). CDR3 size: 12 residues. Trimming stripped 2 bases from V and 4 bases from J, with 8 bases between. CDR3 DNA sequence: TGTGCCTGGAGTATGGGTTCCTATGGCTACACCTTC. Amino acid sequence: CAWSMGSYGYTF.

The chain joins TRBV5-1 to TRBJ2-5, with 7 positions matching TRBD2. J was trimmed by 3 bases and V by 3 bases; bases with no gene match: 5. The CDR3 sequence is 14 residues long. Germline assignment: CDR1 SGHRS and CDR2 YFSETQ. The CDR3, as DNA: TGCGCCAGCAGCTCCCTAACTAGCGAAGAGACCCAGTACTTC. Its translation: CASSSLTSEETQYF.

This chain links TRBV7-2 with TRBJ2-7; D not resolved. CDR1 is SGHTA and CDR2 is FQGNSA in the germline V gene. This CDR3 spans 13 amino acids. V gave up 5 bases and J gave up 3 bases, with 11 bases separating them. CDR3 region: CASSLDVNYEQYF. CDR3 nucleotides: TGTGCCAGCAGCCTAGATGTAAACTACGAGCAGTACTTC.

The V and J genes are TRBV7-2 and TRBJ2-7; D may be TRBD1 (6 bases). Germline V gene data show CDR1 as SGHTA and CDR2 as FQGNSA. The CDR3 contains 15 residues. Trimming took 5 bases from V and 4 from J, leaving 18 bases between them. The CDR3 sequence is CASSEGRGSGYEQYF. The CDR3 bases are TGTGCCAGCAGCGAAGGTAGGGGGAGTGGTTACGAGCAGTACTTC.

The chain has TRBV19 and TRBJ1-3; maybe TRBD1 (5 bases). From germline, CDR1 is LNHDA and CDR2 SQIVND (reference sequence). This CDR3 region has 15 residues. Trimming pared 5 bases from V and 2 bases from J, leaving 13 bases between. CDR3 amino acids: CASSPPGVTGNTIYF. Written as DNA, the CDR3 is TGTGCCAGTAGTCCCCCGGGGGTCACTGGAAACACCATATATTTT.

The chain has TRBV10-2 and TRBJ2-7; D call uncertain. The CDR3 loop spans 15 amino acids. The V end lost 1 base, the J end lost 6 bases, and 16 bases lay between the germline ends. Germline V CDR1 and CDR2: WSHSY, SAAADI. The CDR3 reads CASSELPGPFGEQYF. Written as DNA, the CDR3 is TGCGCCAGCAGTGAGTTGCCAGGACCGTTCGGCGAGCAGTACTTC.

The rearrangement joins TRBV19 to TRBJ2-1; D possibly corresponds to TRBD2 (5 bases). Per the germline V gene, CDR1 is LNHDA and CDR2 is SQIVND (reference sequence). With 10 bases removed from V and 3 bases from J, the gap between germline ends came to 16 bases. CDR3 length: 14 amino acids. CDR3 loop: CATRTPSLYNEQFF. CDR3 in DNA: TGTGCCACTCGGACTCCGTCCCTCTACAATGAGCAGTTCTTC. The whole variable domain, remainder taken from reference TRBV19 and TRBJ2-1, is DGGITQSPKYLFRKEGQNVTLSCEQNLNHDAMYWYRQDPGQGLRLIYYSQIVNDFQKGDIAEGYSVSREKKESFPLTVTSAQKNPTAFYLCATRTPSLYNEQFFGPGTRLTVL.

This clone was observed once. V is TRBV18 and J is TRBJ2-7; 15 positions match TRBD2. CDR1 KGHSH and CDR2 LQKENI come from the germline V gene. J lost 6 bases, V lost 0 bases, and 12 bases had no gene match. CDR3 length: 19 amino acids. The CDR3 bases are TGTGCCAGCTCACCACCGCGGACTAGCGGGAGGGCCTGGGGGGTCGAGCAGTACTTC. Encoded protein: CASSPPRTSGRAWGVEQYF.

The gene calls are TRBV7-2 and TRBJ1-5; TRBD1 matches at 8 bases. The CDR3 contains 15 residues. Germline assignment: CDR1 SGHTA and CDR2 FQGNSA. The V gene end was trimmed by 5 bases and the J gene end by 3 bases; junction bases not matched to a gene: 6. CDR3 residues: CASSIDRGVNQPQHF. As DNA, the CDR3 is TGTGCCAGCAGCATTGACAGGGGAGTCAATCAGCCCCAGCATTTT. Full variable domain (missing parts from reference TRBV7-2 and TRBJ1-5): GAGVSQSPSNKVTEKGKDVELRCDPISGHTALYWYRQSLGQGLEFLIYFQGNSAPDKSGLPSDRFSAERTGGSVSTLTIQRTQQEDSAVYLCASSIDRGVNQPQHFGDGTRLSIL.

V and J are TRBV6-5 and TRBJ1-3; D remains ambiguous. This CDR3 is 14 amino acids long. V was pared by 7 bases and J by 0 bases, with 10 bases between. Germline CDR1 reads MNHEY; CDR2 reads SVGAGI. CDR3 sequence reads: CASIRRRSGNTIYF. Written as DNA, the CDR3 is TGTGCCAGCATACGACGGCGCTCTGGAAACACCATATATTTT.